This T cell receptor beta chain was recorded in a study of blood T cell repertoires in COVID-19. On the study more broadly: Acute-phase and convalescent COVID-19 samples originated in the United States, Italy and Spain. T cells, B-cell-depleted T cells, or PBMCs supplied cDNA or gDNA.

While infection was still active, Seattle patients were enrolled and then followed longitudinally. This clone appeared a single time. In the source study's methods: Amplification from reference gene primers served as the basis for estimated nucleated cell counts. Here immunoSEQ multiplex PCR was the method, and the copy in TCRdb shows in-frame clones only, minus some. V and J calls and clone size follow that table, whereas D and trimming were derived from the DNA. The sample consists of 140,000 to 150,000 clones, over 75% of them appearing once. The CDR3 loop spans 13 amino acids. Germline V CDR1 and CDR2: SGHVS, FQNEAQ. V dropped 5 bases and J dropped 4 bases, with 11 bases sitting between them.

This receptor was taken from a woman aged 60 to 75 with COVID-19, enrolled during active disease. Material: peripheral blood. The chain carries TRBV7-8 and TRBJ1-2; D gene unclear. CDR3 loop: CASSAASGYGYTF. CDR3 nucleotide sequence: TGTGCCAGCAGCGCTGCGTCTGGCTATGGCTACACCTTC.